A selection of T cell receptor beta chains follows, all from one sample in a study of regulatory T cells in long-lasting Graves disease. MiXCR was run by TCRdb on the multiplex PCR reads, yielding one entry per CDR3 protein. The table lists hundreds of thousands of distinct CDR3 sequences, around 15% of them singletons, with about 20% in the top ten. This material consisted of peripheral blood mononuclear cells (PBMCs), taken at new diagnosis, from a patient treated with antithyroid drugs. The receptor set was obtained from a female donor with Graves disease. Each CDR3 is given with its conserved first and last residue. The D gene is left open where the match is weak. Clone size is shown for a subset of rows, as once, few, many or a class of expanded clone.

D	J	size	V	CDR3	DNA
TRBD1	TRBJ2-1	many	TRBV28	CASSSQRQGFNNEQFF	TGTGCCAGCAGTTCCCAACGACAGGGGTTCAACAATGAGCAGTTCTTC
TRBD1	TRBJ2-5	few	TRBV18	CASSPPGQGKETQYF	TGTGCCAGCTCACCGCCCGGACAGGGGAAAGAGACCCAGTACTTC
NA	TRBJ2-4	NA	TRBV4-1	CASSHGTDIQYF	TGCGCCAGCAGCCACGGGACCGACATTCAGTACTTC
NA	TRBJ2-6	many	TRBV28	CASSSRISGANVLTF	TGTGCCAGCAGTTCTCGGATCTCTGGGGCCAACGTCCTGACTTTC
TRBD2	TRBJ2-7	many	TRBV10-1	CASSESTLRGSGHEQYF	TGCGCCAGCAGTGAGTCGACTCTACGCGGGAGCGGCCACGAGCAGTACTTC
NA	TRBJ2-7	many	TRBV20-1	CSARDRRKDRSYEQYF	TGCAGTGCTAGAGATAGGAGGAAGGATAGATCCTACGAGCAGTACTTC
NA	TRBJ1-5	NA	TRBV6-2/TRBV6-3	CASSYSCGGSPQHF	TGTGCCAGCAGTTACTCCTGCGGGGGCTCGCCCCAGCATTTT
TRBD1	TRBJ2-3	many	TRBV12-3/TRBV12-4	CASSLQGETDTQYF	TGTGCCAGCAGTCTGCAGGGGGAGACAGATACGCAGTATTTT
NA	TRBJ1-2	many	TRBV19	CASSPPFWGGTYGYTF	TGTGCCAGTAGTCCCCCTTTCTGGGGTGGGACCTATGGCTACACCTTC
NA	TRBJ2-5	NA	TRBV29-1	CSVAGGSGETQYF	TGCAGCGTTGCTGGGGGGAGTGGAGAGACCCAGTACTTC
TRBD1	TRBJ2-3	many	TRBV2	CASSEGSGGLDTQYF	TGTGCCAGCAGTGAAGGGTCAGGGGGCCTAGATACGCAGTATTTT
NA	TRBJ2-5	many	TRBV7-9	CASGLVREETQYF	TGTGCCAGCGGCTTAGTCAGGGAAGAGACCCAGTACTTC
TRBD2	TRBJ2-5	many	TRBV12-3/TRBV12-4	CASSPSGREETQYF	TGTGCCAGCAGTCCCAGCGGGAGGGAAGAGACCCAGTACTTC
TRBD2	TRBJ2-2	few	TRBV12-3/TRBV12-4	CASSLGGAGEVYIGELFF	TGTGCCAGCAGTTTAGGTGGAGCGGGAGAGGTTTACATCGGGGAGCTGTTTTTT
NA	TRBJ2-7	NA	TRBV28	CASSLRVPYEQYF	TGTGCCAGCAGTTTAAGGGTTCCATACGAGCAGTACTTC
TRBD1	TRBJ1-2	many	TRBV3-1	CASSQDHRGLSYTF	TGTGCCAGCAGCCAAGATCACAGGGGGTTGAGCTACACCTTC
NA	TRBJ2-6	many	TRBV11-2	CASSLRDNSFPSGANVLTF	TGTGCCAGCAGCCTCAGGGACAATTCTTTCCCCTCTGGGGCCAACGTCCTGACTTTC
NA	TRBJ2-5	many	TRBV19	CASSRQAQETQYF	TGTGCCAGCTCTCGACAGGCCCAAGAGACCCAGTACTTC
TRBD2	TRBJ2-3	many	TRBV12-5	CASGLTRGGRDTQYF	TGTGCTAGTGGTTTGACCCGGGGGGGCCGGGATACGCAGTATTTT
NA	TRBJ1-1	many	TRBV29-1	CSVEERGIMNTEAFF	TGCAGCGTTGAAGAGCGGGGGATAATGAACACTGAAGCTTTCTTT
TRBD1	TRBJ1-5	many	TRBV19	CASIPQGQNQPQHF	TGTGCCAGTATTCCACAGGGGCAAAATCAGCCCCAGCATTTT
TRBD2	TRBJ2-1	NA	TRBV28	CASSLASGSGANEQFF	TGTGCCAGCAGTTTAGCCAGCGGGAGTGGTGCCAATGAGCAGTTCTTC
TRBD1	TRBJ2-5	few	TRBV12-5	CASGLVQGPQGGETQYF	TGTGCTAGTGGTTTGGTACAGGGGCCCCAAGGAGGCGAGACCCAGTACTTC
TRBD1	TRBJ1-6	NA	TRBV12-5	CASGSRTGGASPLHF	TGTGCTAGTGGTTCGAGGACAGGGGGCGCTTCACCCCTCCACTTT
NA	TRBJ1-2	many	TRBV19	CASIEEDYGYTF	TGTGCCAGTATCGAAGAGGACTATGGCTACACCTTC
NA	TRBJ1-4	many	TRBV4-3	CASSQDPTVTTNEKLFF	TGCGCCAGCAGCCAAGACCCGACAGTCACAACTAATGAAAAACTGTTTTTT
TRBD2	TRBJ2-1	few	TRBV4-1	CASSQDLSGGPYNEQFF	TGCGCCAGCAGCCAAGATCTTTCGGGGGGGCCCTACAATGAGCAGTTCTTC